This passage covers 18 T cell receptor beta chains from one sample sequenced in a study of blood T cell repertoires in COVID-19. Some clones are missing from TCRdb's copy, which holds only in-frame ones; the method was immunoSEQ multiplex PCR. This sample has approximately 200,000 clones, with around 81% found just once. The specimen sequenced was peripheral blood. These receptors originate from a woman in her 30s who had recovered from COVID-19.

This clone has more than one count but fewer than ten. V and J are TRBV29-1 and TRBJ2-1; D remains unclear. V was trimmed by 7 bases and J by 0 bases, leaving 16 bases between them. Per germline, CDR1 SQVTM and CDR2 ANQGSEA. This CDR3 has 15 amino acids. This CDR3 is CSALRGGSSYNEQFF. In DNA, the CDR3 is TGCAGCGCCCTCAGAGGCGGTAGCTCCTACAATGAGCAGTTCTTC.

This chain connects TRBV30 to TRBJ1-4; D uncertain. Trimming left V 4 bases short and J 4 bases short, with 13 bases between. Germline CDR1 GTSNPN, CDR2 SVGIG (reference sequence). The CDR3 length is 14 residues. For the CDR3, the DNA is TGTGCCTGGAAAAGATGGCAGATTAATGAAAAACTGTTTTTT. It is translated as CAWKRWQINEKLFF.

The CDR3, as DNA: TGTGCCAGCAGCGTAGCAGCCGGAGCTGGGGCCAACGTCCTGACTTTC. It codes for CASSVAAGAGANVLTF. The chain uses TRBV9 and TRBJ2-6, with no clear D. Looked up from germline, CDR1 is SGDLS and CDR2 is YYNGEE. There are 16 residues in the CDR3. V lost 0 bases and J 2 bases, leaving 9 bases between the germline ends.

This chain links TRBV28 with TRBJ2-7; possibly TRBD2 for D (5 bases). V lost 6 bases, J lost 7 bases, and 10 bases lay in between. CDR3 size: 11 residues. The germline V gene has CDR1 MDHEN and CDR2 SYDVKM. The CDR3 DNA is TGTGCCAGCAGGACAACGGGGGAGCAGTACTTC. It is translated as CASRTTGEQYF. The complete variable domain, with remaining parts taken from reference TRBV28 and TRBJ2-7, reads DVKVTQSSRYLVKRTGEKVFLECVQDMDHENMFWYRQDPGLGLRLIYFSYDVKMKEKGDIPEGYSVSREKKERFSLILESASTNQTSMYLCASRTTGEQYFGPGTRLTVT.

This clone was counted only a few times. The CDR3 sequence: CASSQSTMNTEAFF. The CDR3 DNA reads as TGTGCCAGCAGCCAAAGCACGATGAACACTGAAGCTTTCTTT. V is TRBV3-1 (or the pseudogene TRBV3-2) and J is TRBJ1-1; no reliable D call. CDR3 length: 14 residues. The germline gives CDR1 LGHDT, CDR2 YNNKEL (reference sequence). Between the trimmed V and J ends, which lost 2 bases and 0 bases, there was a span of 7 bases.

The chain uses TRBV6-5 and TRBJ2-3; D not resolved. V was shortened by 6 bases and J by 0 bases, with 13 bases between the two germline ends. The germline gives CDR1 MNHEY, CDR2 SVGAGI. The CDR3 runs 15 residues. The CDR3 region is CASRRLLPSTDTQYF. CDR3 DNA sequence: TGTGCCAGCAGACGACTCCTGCCTAGCACAGATACGCAGTATTTT.

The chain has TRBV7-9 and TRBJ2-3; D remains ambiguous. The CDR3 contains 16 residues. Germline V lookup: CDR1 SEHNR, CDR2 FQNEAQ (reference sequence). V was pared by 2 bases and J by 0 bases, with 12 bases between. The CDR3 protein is CASSLMNVGSTDTQYF. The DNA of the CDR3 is TGTGCCAGCAGCTTAATGAATGTGGGCAGCACAGATACGCAGTATTTT.

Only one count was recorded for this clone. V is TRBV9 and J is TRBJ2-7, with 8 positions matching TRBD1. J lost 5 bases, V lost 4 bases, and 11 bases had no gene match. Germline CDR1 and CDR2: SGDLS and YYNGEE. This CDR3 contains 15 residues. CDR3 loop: CASSRQGGQGNEQYF. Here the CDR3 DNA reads TGTGCCAGCAGCCGCCAAGGAGGACAGGGTAACGAGCAGTACTTC. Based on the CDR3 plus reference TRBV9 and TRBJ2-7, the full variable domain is DSGVTQTPKHLITATGQRVTLRCSPRSGDLSVYWYQQSLDQGLQFLIQYYNGEERAKGNILERFSAQQFPDLHSELNLSSLELGDSALYFCASSRQGGQGNEQYFGPGTRLTVT.

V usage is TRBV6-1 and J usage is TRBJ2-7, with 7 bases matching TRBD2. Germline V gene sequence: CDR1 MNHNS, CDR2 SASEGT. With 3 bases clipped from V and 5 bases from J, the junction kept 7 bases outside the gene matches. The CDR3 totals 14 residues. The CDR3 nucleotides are TGTGCCAGCAGTGAGCACGGGGGGTATGACGAGCAGTACTTC. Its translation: CASSEHGGYDEQYF.

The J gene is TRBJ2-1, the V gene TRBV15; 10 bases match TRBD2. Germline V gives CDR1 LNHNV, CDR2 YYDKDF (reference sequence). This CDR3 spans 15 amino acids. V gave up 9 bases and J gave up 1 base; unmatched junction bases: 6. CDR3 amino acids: CATHRTSGSYNEQFF. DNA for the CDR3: TGTGCCACTCATCGGACTAGCGGATCCTACAATGAGCAGTTCTTC.

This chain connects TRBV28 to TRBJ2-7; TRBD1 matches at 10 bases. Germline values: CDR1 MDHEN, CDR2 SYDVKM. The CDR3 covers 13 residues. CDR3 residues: CAPPGQGNHEQYF. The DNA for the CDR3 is TGTGCTCCTCCGGGACAGGGGAACCACGAGCAGTACTTC.

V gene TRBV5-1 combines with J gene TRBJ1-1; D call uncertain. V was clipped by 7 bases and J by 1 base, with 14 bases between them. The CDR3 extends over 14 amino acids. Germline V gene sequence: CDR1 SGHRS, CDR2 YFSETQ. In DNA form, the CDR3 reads TGCGCCAGCGCCCTGCGGTTACAGAACACTGAAGCTTTCTTT. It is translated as CASALRLQNTEAFF.

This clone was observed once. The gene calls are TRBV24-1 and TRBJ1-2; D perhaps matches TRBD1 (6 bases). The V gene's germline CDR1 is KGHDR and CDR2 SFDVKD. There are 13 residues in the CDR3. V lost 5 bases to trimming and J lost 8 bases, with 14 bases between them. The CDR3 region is CATSAGRGRGYTF. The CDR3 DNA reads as TGTGCCACCAGTGCTGGCAGGGGAAGAGGCTACACCTTC.

The CDR3 nucleotides read TGTGCCGCTGATCCGGGGGAGACCCAGTACTTC. As protein: CAADPGETQYF. The chain recombines TRBV30 with TRBJ2-5; TRBD2 might be the D (5 bases). Germline loops: CDR1 GTSNPN, CDR2 SVGIG (reference sequence). This CDR3 region has 11 residues. V shed 8 bases and J shed 5 bases, with 12 bases lying between them. Filled out from reference TRBV30 and TRBJ2-5, the complete variable domain reads SQTIHQWPATLVQPVGSPLSLECTVEGTSNPNLYWYRQAAGRGLQLLFYSVGIGQISSEVPQNLSASRPQDRQFILSSKKLLLSDSGFYLCAADPGETQYFGPGTRLLVL.

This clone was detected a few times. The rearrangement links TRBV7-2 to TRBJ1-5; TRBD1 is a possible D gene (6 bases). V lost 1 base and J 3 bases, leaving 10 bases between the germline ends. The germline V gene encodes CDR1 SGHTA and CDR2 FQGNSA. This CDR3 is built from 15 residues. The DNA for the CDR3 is TGTGCCAGCAGCTTAGGGGGGACAAACAATCAGCCCCAGCATTTT. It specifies CASSLGGTNNQPQHF.

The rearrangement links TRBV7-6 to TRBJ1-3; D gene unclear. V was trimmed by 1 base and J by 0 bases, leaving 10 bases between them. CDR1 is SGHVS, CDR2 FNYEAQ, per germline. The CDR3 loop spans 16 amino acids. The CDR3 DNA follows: TGTGCCAGCAGCTTAGACGCGGCCGTCTCTGGAAACACCATATATTTT. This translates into CASSLDAAVSGNTIYF.

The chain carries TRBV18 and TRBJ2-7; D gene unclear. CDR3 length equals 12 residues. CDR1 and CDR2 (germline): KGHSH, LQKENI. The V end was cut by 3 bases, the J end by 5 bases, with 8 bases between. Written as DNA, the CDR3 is TGTGCCAGCTCACCTGACACTGACGAGCAGTACTTC. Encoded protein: CASSPDTDEQYF. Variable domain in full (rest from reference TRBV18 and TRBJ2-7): NAGVMQNPRHLVRRRGQEARLRCSPMKGHSHVYWYRQLPEEGLKFMVYLQKENIIDESGMPKERFSAEFPKEGPSILRIQQVVRGDSAAYFCASSPDTDEQYFGPGTRLTVT.

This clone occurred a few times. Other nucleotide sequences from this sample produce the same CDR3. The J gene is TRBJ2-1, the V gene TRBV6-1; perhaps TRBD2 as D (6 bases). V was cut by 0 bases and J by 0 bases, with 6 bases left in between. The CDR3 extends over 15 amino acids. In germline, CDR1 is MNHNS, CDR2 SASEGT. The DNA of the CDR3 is TGTGCCAGCAGTGAAGCGGGAGGCTCCTACAATGAGCAGTTCTTC. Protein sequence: CASSEAGGSYNEQFF.